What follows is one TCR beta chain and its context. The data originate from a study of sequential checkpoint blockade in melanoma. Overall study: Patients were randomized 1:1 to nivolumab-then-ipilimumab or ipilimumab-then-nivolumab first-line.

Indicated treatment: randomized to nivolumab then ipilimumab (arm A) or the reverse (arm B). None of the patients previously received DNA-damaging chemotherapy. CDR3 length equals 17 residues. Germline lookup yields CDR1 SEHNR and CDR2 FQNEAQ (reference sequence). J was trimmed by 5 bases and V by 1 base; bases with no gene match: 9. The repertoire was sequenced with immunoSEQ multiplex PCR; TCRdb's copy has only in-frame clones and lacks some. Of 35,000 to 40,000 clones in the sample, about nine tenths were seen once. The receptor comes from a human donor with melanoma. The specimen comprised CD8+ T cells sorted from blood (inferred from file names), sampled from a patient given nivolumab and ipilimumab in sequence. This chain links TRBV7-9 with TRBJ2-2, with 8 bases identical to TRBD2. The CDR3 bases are TGTGCCAGCAGCTTAGGTCTGTTAACTAGCGGAACCGGGGAGCTGTTTTTT. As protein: CASSLGLLTSGTGELFF.